The 15 T cell receptor beta chains presented below share a single source sample, sequenced in a study of spatial heterogeneity in lung cancer. Time point of the sample: sample taken at primary tumor resection. Unsorted whole RNA samples from tumor, nontumor lung or frozen PBMC were sequenced. TCRdb re-analysed the 5' RACE reads in MiXCR, keeping a single row per CDR3 protein. The data contain about 50,000 distinct CDR3 sequences, roughly 7.2% of them seen just once; the ten biggest clones take up less than 15%. The input for sequencing was PBMCs, taken at surgery. All receptors come from a female donor with early-stage non-small cell lung cancer.

This clonotype was seen at least ten times. The chain links TRBV10-3 to TRBJ2-3; 10 positions agree with TRBD2. Per germline, CDR1 ENHRY and CDR2 SYGVKD. V dropped 4 bases and J dropped 3; count of bases not matched to a gene: 7. CDR3 size: 16 residues. The CDR3 DNA reads as TGTGCCATCAGTGTATTAGCGGGGGGACGGACAGATACGCAGTATTTT. The encoded protein is CAISVLAGGRTDTQYF.

This clonotype was detected ten times or more. J is TRBJ2-3 and V is TRBV20-1, with TRBD2 identical over 9 bases. Germline lookup yields CDR1 DFQATT and CDR2 SNEGSKA (reference sequence). The ends lost 0 bases at V and 5 bases at J; junction bases unmatched: 3. There are 14 residues in the CDR3. The DNA for the CDR3 is TGCAGTGCTAGAGACTCGCGGGGGGGAGATACGCAGTATTTT. Protein sequence: CSARDSRGGDTQYF.

The chain joins TRBV4-1 to TRBJ2-7; D is unresolved. The CDR3 extends over 15 amino acids. CDR1 is MGHRA, CDR2 YSYEKL, per germline. Trimming cost V 7 bases and J 1 base, with 17 bases left between them. The DNA for the CDR3 is TGCGCCAGCACCGCCGGGCCGACCCATTCCTACGAGCAGTACTTC. Its protein is CASTAGPTHSYEQYF.

This clonotype was detected only a few times. J is TRBJ2-7 and V is TRBV9; D is ambiguous. Germline lookup yields CDR1 SGDLS and CDR2 YYNGEE. V shed 3 bases and J shed 0 bases, with 13 bases lying between them. The CDR3 has 15 amino acids. The CDR3, as DNA: TGTGCCAGCAGCGCCCGTCCTGCGGACTCCTACGAGCAGTACTTC. Residues: CASSARPADSYEQYF.

This clonotype was seen at least ten times. J is TRBJ2-7 and V is TRBV14; TRBD2 matches at 8 bases. This CDR3 contains 14 residues. Germline CDR1 and CDR2: SGHDN and FVKESK. Trimming at V came to 4 bases and at J to 6 bases, leaving 8 bases not matched to a gene. This chain's CDR3 is CASSLSGLASEQYF. The CDR3 DNA sequence: TGTGCCAGCAGCCTCTCTGGACTAGCATCCGAGCAGTACTTC.

The rearrangement links TRBV30 to TRBJ2-5; TRBD1 might be the D (6 bases). V was clipped by 5 bases and J by 5 bases, with 15 bases between them. The germline V gene has CDR1 GTSNPN and CDR2 SVGIG (reference sequence). CDR3 size: 13 residues. CDR3 sequence: CAWATGNIETQYF. Here the CDR3 DNA reads TGTGCCTGGGCAACAGGGAATATCGAGACCCAGTACTTC. Filled out from reference TRBV30 and TRBJ2-5, the complete variable domain reads SQTIHQWPATLVQPVGSPLSLECTVEGTSNPNLYWYRQAAGRGLQLLFYSVGIGQISSEVPQNLSASRPQDRQFILSSKKLLLSDSGFYLCAWATGNIETQYFGPGTRLLVL.

The sample holds many counts of this clonotype. The chain carries TRBV6-5 and TRBJ2-3; 7 bases are shared with TRBD2. The CDR3 has 14 residues. Germline V gives CDR1 MNHEY, CDR2 SVGAGI. V shed 5 bases and J 4 bases; nucleotides not matched to a gene: 6. The CDR3 reads CASSTPGLADTQYF. The DNA of the CDR3 is TGTGCCAGCAGTACCCCAGGACTAGCAGATACGCAGTATTTT.

This CDR3 is CAYLTRVDSPLHF. CDR3 DNA: TGTGCCTACTTGACACGGGTAGATTCACCCCTCCACTTT. This rearrangement joins TRBV30 to TRBJ1-6; unclear D gene. CDR3 size: 13 residues. V was cut by 7 bases and J by 8 bases, with 15 bases left in between. CDR1 is GTSNPN and CDR2 is SVGIG in the germline V gene (reference sequence).

This clonotype was detected many times. The chain has TRBV19 and TRBJ1-5; D unresolved. The CDR3 has 11 residues. V lost 3 bases to trimming and J lost 10 bases, with 7 bases between them. CDR1 and CDR2 from the germline V gene are LNHDA and SQIVND (reference sequence). The CDR3 loop reads CASSIKGPQHF. The CDR3 coding sequence is TGTGCCAGTAGTATTAAGGGACCCCAGCATTTT. The complete variable domain, with remaining parts taken from reference TRBV19 and TRBJ1-5, reads DGGITQSPKYLFRKEGQNVTLSCEQNLNHDAMYWYRQDPGQGLRLIYYSQIVNDFQKGDIAEGYSVSREKKESFPLTVTSAQKNPTAFYLCASSIKGPQHFGDGTRLSIL.

Only a few counts were recorded for this clonotype. This rearrangement joins TRBV29-1 to TRBJ1-1; D remains unclear. The CDR3 has 13 residues. CDR1 and CDR2 (germline): SQVTM, ANQGSEA. Trimming removed 0 bases at V and 2 bases at J, with 7 bases between. CDR3 in amino acids: CSVEDSLNTEAFF. The CDR3 nucleotides read TGCAGCGTTGAAGACTCACTTAACACTGAAGCTTTCTTT.

The chain uses TRBV18 and TRBJ1-4; 7 bases are shared with TRBD1. V dropped 5 bases and J dropped 4; count of bases not matched to a gene: 7. The CDR3 covers 15 residues. CDR1 and CDR2 from the germline V gene are KGHSH and LQKENI. CDR3 sequence: CASSARTGDNEKLFF. Written as DNA, the CDR3 is TGTGCCAGCTCAGCCAGGACAGGAGATAATGAAAAACTGTTTTTT.

This clonotype was seen repeatedly, ten times or more. V is TRBV9 and J is TRBJ2-2; D not resolved. The CDR3 totals 12 residues. The germline CDR1 and CDR2 sequences are SGDLS and YYNGEE. V lost 4 bases, J lost 5 bases, and 6 bases lay in between. CDR3 amino acids: CASSLLTGELFF. DNA for the CDR3: TGTGCCAGCAGCCTTCTGACCGGGGAGCTGTTTTTT.

This clonotype has a handful of counts. The chain uses TRBV7-2 and TRBJ1-6; the match to TRBD1 covers 7 bases. CDR3 size: 14 residues. After removal of 1 base from V and 14 bases from J, the junction contained 8 bases not matched to a gene. CDR1 and CDR2 from the germline V gene are SGHTA and FQGNSA. The DNA for the CDR3 is TGTGCCAGCAGCTTAGGGGCAGGGGGGGGCACCCTCCACTTT. Protein product: CASSLGAGGGTLHF.

This clonotype was observed a few times. One junction end disagrees with the germline gene, perhaps due to a read error. J is TRBJ2-7 and V is TRBV5-1, with 12 bases matching TRBD2. Germline-derived CDR1 and CDR2 are SGHRS and YFSETQ. This CDR3 region has 16 residues. CDR3 DNA: TGCGCCAGCAGCGAAGCTAGCTGGACTAGCGGGGCCTTCCCGGTCTTC. Protein sequence: CASSEASWTSGAFPVF.

The V gene is TRBV12-3 or TRBV12-4, the J gene TRBJ2-7; no definite D call. This CDR3 has 13 residues. V was trimmed by 0 bases and J by 5 bases, leaving 8 bases between them. The CDR3 sequence is CASSLARTDEQYF. The CDR3 DNA follows: TGTGCCAGCAGTTTAGCTCGGACGGACGAGCAGTACTTC.